This is a list of T cell receptor beta chains from one sample in a study of patients and donors after allogeneic stem cell transplantation. MiXCR was run by TCRdb on the RT-PCR reads, yielding one entry per CDR3 protein. The sample lists 920,000 or so distinct CDR3 sequences; roughly 18% were seen once. Sequenced sample: blood, either unsorted or a sorted T cell fraction (not recorded which). All receptors come from a human donor who was either an allogeneic HSCT recipient or a stem cell or donor lymphocyte infusion donor (not recorded which). It is not recorded whose cells these are; they may come from a transplant donor. Each CDR3 is given with its conserved first and last residue. A D gene is named only where the DNA matches it firmly. Clone size is not always given. Where it is, it says once, few, many or a class for expanded clones.

J: TRBJ2-5
D: -
size: -
V: TRBV9
DNA: TGTGCCAGCAGCGTAGACCCGGGCGGACCCCACGTTGAGACCCAGTACTTC
CDR3: CASSVDPGGPHVETQYF

J: TRBJ2-3
D: TRBD1
size: -
V: TRBV5-5
DNA: TGTGCCAGCAGCTTAAAACCGGGACAGGGGACAGATACGCAGTATTTT
CDR3: CASSLKPGQGTDTQYF

J: TRBJ1-2
D: -
size: -
V: TRBV7-9
DNA: TGTGCCAGCAGCCGCATGGCTCCTGTAACTAACTATGGCTACACCTTC
CDR3: CASSRMAPVTNYGYTF

J: TRBJ1-2
D: TRBD1
size: few
V: TRBV11-1
DNA: TGTGCCAGCAGCTTGATTCGGGACAGCTCTATTTATGACTATGGCTACACCTTC
CDR3: CASSLIRDSSIYDYGYTF

J: TRBJ1-6
D: TRBD1
size: few
V: TRBV28
DNA: TGTGCCAGCAGTTTAGCGGACAGGGGGAGATCACCCCTCCACTTT
CDR3: CASSLADRGRSPLHF

J: TRBJ2-1
D: -
size: few
V: TRBV6-2/TRBV6-3
DNA: TGTGCCAGCAGTTACCGGCTTTACTACAATGAGCAGTTCTTC
CDR3: CASSYRLYYNEQFF

J: TRBJ1-2
D: -
size: few
V: TRBV29-1
DNA: TGCAGCGCCATCGACAGACCGTACTCTAACTATGGCTACACCTTC
CDR3: CSAIDRPYSNYGYTF

J: TRBJ2-2
D: -
size: -
V: TRBV5-1
DNA: TGCGCCAGCAGCTTGGAAACTGTCAGATCCGGGGAGCTGTTTTTT
CDR3: CASSLETVRSGELFF

J: TRBJ2-7
D: TRBD2
size: -
V: TRBV20-1
DNA: TGCAGTGCTAGGGATAGCGGGGTCGAGCAGTACTTC
CDR3: CSARDSGVEQYF

J: TRBJ1-2
D: -
size: -
V: TRBV29-1
DNA: TGCAGCGTTTACCGAGACGTAAGCGATGGCTACACCTTC
CDR3: CSVYRDVSDGYTF

J: TRBJ1-1
D: -
size: few
V: TRBV12-3/TRBV12-4
DNA: TGTGCCAGCAGTCCGGAAAGAGTATTTGACACTGAAGCTTTCTTT
CDR3: CASSPERVFDTEAFF

J: TRBJ2-1
D: -
size: few
V: TRBV20-1
DNA: TGCAGTGCCCAAGAAGGGGCGGAAACCTACAATGAGCAGTTCTTC
CDR3: CSAQEGAETYNEQFF

J: TRBJ2-1
D: TRBD2
size: few
V: TRBV29-1
DNA: TGCAGCGTACCCCGAGGACTCGGGGGGAATGAGCAGTTCTTC
CDR3: CSVPRGLGGNEQFF

J: TRBJ2-5
D: -
size: -
V: TRBV4-3
DNA: TGCGCCAGCAGCCAAGATAGTGGCAGGGTGGGGACCCAGTACTTC
CDR3: CASSQDSGRVGTQYF

J: TRBJ2-7
D: -
size: few
V: TRBV4-1
DNA: TGCGCCAGCAGCCAAGGGACGGATTTAACCTACGAGCAGTACTTC
CDR3: CASSQGTDLTYEQYF

J: TRBJ1-2
D: -
size: many
V: TRBV12-3/TRBV12-4
DNA: TGTGCCAGCAAACTTACCGACTATGGCTACACCTTC
CDR3: CASKLTDYGYTF

J: TRBJ1-1
D: -
size: -
V: TRBV5-1
DNA: TGCGCCAGCAAGGCACAGGGATGGTCGGACACTGAAGCTTTCTTT
CDR3: CASKAQGWSDTEAFF

J: TRBJ1-5
D: -
size: few
V: TRBV4-2
DNA: TGTGCCAGCAGCCAATCCACAGGGCGGCCCCAGCATTTT
CDR3: CASSQSTGRPQHF

J: TRBJ2-7
D: -
size: few
V: TRBV30
DNA: TGTGCCTGGAGTCTTATGACCTACGAGCAGTACTTC
CDR3: CAWSLMTYEQYF

J: TRBJ2-5
D: TRBD1
size: -
V: TRBV6-1
DNA: TGTGCCAGCAGTGGCCAGGGGGCTAGGGGAGAGACCCAGTACTTC
CDR3: CASSGQGARGETQYF

J: TRBJ2-2
D: TRBD2
size: -
V: TRBV5-1
DNA: TGCGCCAGCAGCTCTAGGGTGGCGGGAGACCACACCGGGGAGCTGTTTTTT
CDR3: CASSSRVAGDHTGELFF

J: TRBJ1-5
D: -
size: -
V: TRBV12-3/TRBV12-4
DNA: TGTGCCAGCAGTTACAATAGGGGGGGCAATCAGCCCCAGCATTTT
CDR3: CASSYNRGGNQPQHF

J: TRBJ1-5
D: -
size: few
V: TRBV4-2
DNA: TGTGCCAGCAGCCCCGTCCTCGGGGTGAATCAGCCCCAGCATTTT
CDR3: CASSPVLGVNQPQHF

J: TRBJ2-1
D: TRBD2
size: -
V: TRBV20-1
DNA: TGCAGTGCTGAAATCGGGAGCGGGGGAGACAATGAGCAGTTCTTC
CDR3: CSAEIGSGGDNEQFF

J: TRBJ1-5
D: -
size: few
V: TRBV7-2
DNA: TGTGCCAGCAGCGCTCAGGGTAACAGCAATCAGCCCCAGCATTTT
CDR3: CASSAQGNSNQPQHF

J: TRBJ1-6
D: -
size: few
V: TRBV9
DNA: TGTGCCAGCAGCGCGGACACGCCCTATAATTCACCCCTCCACTTT
CDR3: CASSADTPYNSPLHF

J: TRBJ2-7
D: -
size: -
V: TRBV18
DNA: TGTGCCAGCTCACCACCGGGGCGCGAGCAGTACTTC
CDR3: CASSPPGREQYF

J: TRBJ1-1
D: -
size: few
V: TRBV4-2
DNA: TGTGCCAGCAGCACCTATACGAACACTGAAGCTTTCTTT
CDR3: CASSTYTNTEAFF